This passage covers 19 T cell receptor beta chains from one sample sequenced in a study of shared clonotypes between healthy human individuals. The repertoire was sequenced with immunoSEQ multiplex PCR; TCRdb's copy has only in-frame clones and lacks some. The sample lists some 1,100,000 clones, about four fifths occurring once. Sequencing was performed on memory CD4+ T cells from PBMCs. Documented subset: CD45RA-negative fraction. Every receptor here comes from a man aged 18 to 35 in good health. Some clones in this sample may be carry-over from other donors' samples.

This clone was found once. The chain recombines TRBV5-1 with TRBJ2-7; 9 bases line up with TRBD1. V lost 2 bases, J lost 3 bases, and 9 bases stayed unmatched. The CDR3 covers 16 residues. CDR1 is SGHRS, CDR2 YFSETQ, per germline. The CDR3 bases are TGCGCCAGCAGCTTTTTAATCCCGGGACAGGGCTACGAGCAGTACTTC. This codes for CASSFLIPGQGYEQYF.

This clone was counted only a few times. This chain links TRBV11-2 with TRBJ2-1; 7 positions match TRBD2. The CDR3 has 17 residues. J was trimmed by 7 bases and V by 4 bases; bases with no gene match: 16. Germline assignment: CDR1 SGHAT and CDR2 FQNNGV. The CDR3 bases are TGTGCCAGCAGCTCACGCTATCTGGGGAGGGCGGGAAATGAGCAGTTCTTC. Protein sequence: CASSSRYLGRAGNEQFF.

This clone was observed a single time. The chain is built from TRBV7-7 and TRBJ2-7; 15 bases map to TRBD2. Germline V gene lookup returns CDR1 SSHAT and CDR2 FNYEAQ (reference sequence). The J segment lost 5 bases and the V segment lost 5 bases, leaving 10 bases of the junction unmatched. The CDR3 length is 17 residues. DNA of the CDR3: TGTGCCAGCAGCGCGTCGGGACTAGCGGGAGGTAACGACGAGCAGTACTTC. Protein sequence: CASSASGLAGGNDEQYF.

The chain has TRBV4-2 and TRBJ2-4; 7 nucleotides align to TRBD1. The junction had 9 bases not matched to a gene; V was cut back by 3 bases and J by 4 bases. Looked up from germline, CDR1 is LGHNA and CDR2 is YNFKEQ. The CDR3 covers 16 residues. This CDR3 reads CASSQAAGTAKNIQYF. The CDR3 DNA sequence: TGTGCCAGCAGCCAGGCCGCCGGGACAGCGAAAAACATTCAGTACTTC.

This chain connects TRBV7-9 to TRBJ1-4; D perhaps matches TRBD1 (6 bases). V was cut by 1 base and J by 6 bases, with 15 bases left in between. Germline V gene data show CDR1 as SEHNR and CDR2 as FQNEAQ (reference sequence). CDR3 size: 16 residues. The CDR3 bases are TGTGCCAGCAGCTTAGGAGGGGGGCTAGTGGATGAAAAACTGTTTTTT. Its translation is CASSLGGGLVDEKLFF.

The J gene is TRBJ1-1, the V gene TRBV7-9; TRBD1 might be the D (5 bases). The length of the CDR3 is 13 residues. With 5 bases removed from V and 4 bases from J, the gap between germline ends came to 11 bases. CDR1 and CDR2 (germline): SEHNR, FQNEAQ (reference sequence). The CDR3 region is CASSNKQGTEAFF. The DNA of the CDR3 is TGTGCCAGCAGCAACAAGCAGGGCACTGAAGCTTTCTTT.

V usage is TRBV5-1 and J usage is TRBJ2-2, with D unclear. This CDR3 has 14 amino acids. The germline V gene encodes CDR1 SGHRS and CDR2 YFSETQ. The V end lost 2 bases, the J end lost 5 bases, and 10 bases lay between the germline ends. The CDR3 DNA follows: TGCGCCAGCAGCTTCCAGCCTCGGACCGGGGAGCTGTTTTTT. It specifies CASSFQPRTGELFF.

This clone has a single count. V is TRBV15 and J is TRBJ2-3, with TRBD1 matching over 11 bases. After removal of 4 bases from V and 4 bases from J, the junction contained 7 bases not matched to a gene. The CDR3 totals 16 residues. Germline loops: CDR1 LNHNV, CDR2 YYDKDF (reference sequence). The CDR3 is CATSKGEGQGADTQYF. As DNA, the CDR3 is TGTGCCACCAGCAAGGGGGAGGGACAGGGGGCAGATACGCAGTATTTT.

The gene calls are TRBV4-3 and TRBJ2-3; either TRBD1 or TRBD2 may supply D (5 bases each). The CDR3 is 18 amino acids. CDR1 is LGHNA and CDR2 is YSLEER in the germline V gene. V was cut by 0 bases and J by 2 bases, with 18 bases left in between. CDR3 amino acids: CASSQDMGFGAVTDTQYF. CDR3 coding DNA: TGCGCCAGCAGCCAAGATATGGGTTTCGGGGCGGTCACAGATACGCAGTATTTT.

This chain links TRBV7-2 with TRBJ2-4, with TRBD2 matching 8 bases. J lost 6 bases, V lost 3 bases, and 10 bases had no gene match. Germline V gene lookup returns CDR1 SGHTA and CDR2 FQGNSA. The CDR3 runs to 16 residues. This CDR3 is CASSFSGGRSVNIQYF. The CDR3, as DNA: TGTGCCAGCAGCTTCTCGGGCGGGAGGTCCGTAAACATTCAGTACTTC.

The rearrangement links TRBV11-2 to TRBJ2-3, with TRBD2 matching 11 bases. The V gene's germline CDR1 is SGHAT and CDR2 FQNNGV. CDR3 length: 17 amino acids. J lost 4 bases, V lost 6 bases, and 12 bases had no gene match. CDR3: CASRPVRLAGPPDTQYF. In DNA, the CDR3 is TGTGCCAGCAGACCCGTGAGACTAGCGGGGCCCCCAGATACGCAGTATTTT. Full variable domain (missing parts from reference TRBV11-2 and TRBJ2-3): EAGVAQSPRYKIIEKRQSVAFWCNPISGHATLYWYQQILGQGPKLLIQFQNNGVVDDSQLPKDRFSAERLKGVDSTLKIQPAKLEDSAVYLCASRPVRLAGPPDTQYFGPGTRLTVL.

The rearrangement joins TRBV5-1 to TRBJ2-7; 10 bases match TRBD2. J gave up 7 bases and V 0 bases, and 7 bases lay outside the gene matches. The CDR3 consists of 15 residues. Germline V gene data show CDR1 as SGHRS and CDR2 as YFSETQ. This CDR3 reads CASSLVAGGTNEQYF. The CDR3 coding sequence is TGCGCCAGCAGCTTGGTAGCGGGAGGAACAAATGAGCAGTACTTC.

This clone appeared a single time. The V gene is TRBV15, the J gene TRBJ2-7, with 9 positions matching TRBD2. Trimming took 9 bases from V and 5 from J; bases not matched to a gene: 8. CDR1 and CDR2 (germline): LNHNV, YYDKDF (reference sequence). The CDR3 runs to 13 residues. The CDR3 spells CATAREREDEQYF. In DNA form, the CDR3 reads TGTGCCACGGCCAGGGAGCGGGAGGACGAGCAGTACTTC.

The chain combines TRBV10-3 with TRBJ2-7, with 7 bases that match TRBD1. The CDR3 has 15 residues. CDR1 ENHRY and CDR2 SYGVKD come from the germline V gene. V was clipped by 2 bases and J by 0 bases; unmatched bases: 4. The CDR3 nucleotides read TGTGCCATCAGTGAGATAACAGGGGACTCCTACGAGCAGTACTTC. Translated, it gives CAISEITGDSYEQYF.

The rearrangement joins TRBV7-9 to TRBJ1-2; D gene unclear. CDR3 length equals 13 residues. V shed 3 bases and J shed 10 bases, with 15 bases lying between them. Germline V gene lookup returns CDR1 SEHNR and CDR2 FQNEAQ (reference sequence). The CDR3 bases are TGTGCCAGCAGCTTGAGGACGGAAGTTAACTACACCTTC. It is translated as CASSLRTEVNYTF.

This chain links TRBV28 with TRBJ2-5; D remains ambiguous. Per germline, CDR1 MDHEN and CDR2 SYDVKM. Trimming removed 4 bases at V and 5 bases at J, with 23 bases between. The CDR3 runs to 17 residues. CDR3 DNA sequence: TGTGCCAGCAGTTGGAGCCTCCGGGCCTCATCGGTGGAGACCCAGTACTTC. It yields the protein CASSWSLRASSVETQYF.

The V and J genes are TRBV9 and TRBJ2-6; no definite D call. V was shortened by 3 bases and J by 2 bases, with 9 bases between the two germline ends. The CDR3 length is 15 residues. CDR1 is SGDLS, CDR2 YYNGEE, per germline. CDR3 residues: CASSEYLAGANVLTF. In nucleotides, the CDR3 is TGTGCCAGCAGCGAATACCTTGCTGGGGCCAACGTCCTGACTTTC.

The chain carries TRBV21-1 and TRBJ2-1; TRBD2, as called in the table, went unchecked against the DNA. TRBV21-1 is described as a pseudogene. The CDR3 runs to 19 residues. CDR3: CASSKQGAQTSGYYNEQFF. The CDR3 coding sequence is TGTGCCAGCAGCAAACAGGGGGCGCAGACTAGCGGATACTACAATGAGCAGTTCTTC.

Comment on this clone: One junction end disagrees with the germline gene, perhaps due to a read error. The chain carries TRBV7-2 and TRBJ2-1, with 11 bases aligning to TRBD2. Germline CDR1 SGHTA, CDR2 FQGNSA. CDR3 size: 17 residues. The CDR3 protein is CASTLWGGTSGYNEQFF. In DNA, the CDR3 is TGTGCCAGCACCTTATGGGGTGGGACTAGCGGCTACAATGAGCAGTTCTTC.